Following are 14 T cell receptor beta chains from one sample sequenced in a study of cytomegalovirus exposure and HLA in healthy donors. 13 Jbeta primers and 60 Vbeta primers were used for the PCR. Method: immunoSEQ multiplex PCR; TCRdb's copy keeps in-frame clones and lacks some. In the table there are roughly 160,000 clones, roughly 77% of which are singletons. Sequencing was done on a sample of PBMCs. The receptors were gathered from a woman aged 50 to 60 in good health and CMV-seropositive.

This chain connects TRBV6-1 to TRBJ1-4, with 7 bases identical to TRBD1. The CDR3 consists of 14 residues. Losses at the gene ends were 6 bases for V and 5 bases for J; bases not matched to a gene: 6. Germline V gene lookup returns CDR1 MNHNS and CDR2 SASEGT. CDR3 coding DNA: TGTGCCAGCAGAGACAGGGTACGGAATGAAAAACTGTTTTTT. The encoded protein is CASRDRVRNEKLFF.

The chain combines TRBV9 with TRBJ2-7, with D perhaps TRBD1 (5 bases). Per the germline V gene, CDR1 is SGDLS and CDR2 is YYNGEE. The CDR3 covers 13 residues. V was pared by 3 bases and J by 6 bases, with 13 bases between. CDR3 in DNA: TGTGCCAGCAGCGCGCAGGGTATGGGCGAGCAGTACTTC. Translation gives CASSAQGMGEQYF.

Only one count was recorded for this clone. J is TRBJ2-2 and V is TRBV7-2; TRBD1 agrees at 7 bases. V lost 4 bases, J lost 4 bases, and 6 bases stayed unmatched. Germline V gene lookup returns CDR1 SGHTA and CDR2 FQGNSA. This CDR3 comprises 15 residues. CDR3 bases: TGTGCCAGCAGCTCTCACAGGGGTGGCACCGGGGAGCTGTTTTTT. Its protein product is CASSSHRGGTGELFF.

Only a few counts were recorded for this clone. The J gene is TRBJ1-2, the V gene TRBV9; D ambiguous. CDR3 length equals 12 residues. V lost 0 bases, J lost 9 bases, and 9 bases lay in between. CDR1 and CDR2 from the germline V gene are SGDLS and YYNGEE. CDR3 nucleotide sequence: TGTGCCAGCAGCGTAGCAGTATCAAGCTACACCTTC. This codes for CASSVAVSSYTF. The whole variable domain, remainder taken from reference TRBV9 and TRBJ1-2, is DSGVTQTPKHLITATGQRVTLRCSPRSGDLSVYWYQQSLDQGLQFLIQYYNGEERAKGNILERFSAQQFPDLHSELNLSSLELGDSALYFCASSVAVSSYTFGSGTRLTVV.

The genes are TRBV5-4 and TRBJ1-6; 9 bases fit TRBD1. Germline CDR1 and CDR2: SGHNT and YYREEE (reference sequence). CDR3 length: 12 residues. The ends lost 9 bases at V and 7 bases at J; junction bases unmatched: 2. CDR3 loop: CATGQGNSPLHF. In DNA, the CDR3 is TGTGCCACCGGACAGGGGAATTCACCCCTCCACTTT.

The gene calls are TRBV15 and TRBJ2-3, with D perhaps matching TRBD2 (6 bases). The V end was cut by 0 bases, the J end by 5 bases, with 12 bases between. CDR1 and CDR2 (germline): LNHNV, YYDKDF (reference sequence). The CDR3 sequence is 15 residues long. The CDR3 reads CATSRDRGRLDTQYF. DNA for the CDR3: TGTGCCACCAGCAGAGATCGGGGGAGACTAGATACGCAGTATTTT.

The J gene is TRBJ2-2, the V gene TRBV7-2; 11 bases line up with TRBD2. J gave up 4 bases and V 5 bases, and 9 bases lay outside the gene matches. Germline values: CDR1 SGHTA, CDR2 FQGNSA. The CDR3 is made up of 17 amino acids. The CDR3 bases are TGTGCCAGCAGCCCATTAGCGGGAGGGCCGAGCACCGGGGAGCTGTTTTTT. Amino acid sequence: CASSPLAGGPSTGELFF.

This sequence joins TRBV27 and TRBJ2-1; 9 bases line up with TRBD1. The CDR3 length is 16 residues. V lost 0 bases to trimming and J lost 8 bases; unmatched junction nucleotides: 8. In germline, CDR1 is MNHEY, CDR2 SMNVEV (reference sequence). The CDR3 reads CASSLSSTGGYDEQFF. The CDR3 nucleotides read TGTGCCAGCAGTTTATCGTCGACAGGGGGGTATGATGAGCAGTTCTTC.

V and J are TRBV28 and TRBJ2-2, with 9 nucleotides matching TRBD1. CDR3 length: 14 amino acids. Trimming cost V 6 bases and J 7 bases; bases outside gene matches: 6. Per the germline V gene, CDR1 is MDHEN and CDR2 is SYDVKM. CDR3 amino acids: CASRGTGLGGELFF. The CDR3 bases are TGTGCCAGCAGGGGGACAGGGTTAGGCGGGGAGCTGTTTTTT. Full variable domain (missing parts from reference TRBV28 and TRBJ2-2): DVKVTQSSRYLVKRTGEKVFLECVQDMDHENMFWYRQDPGLGLRLIYFSYDVKMKEKGDIPEGYSVSREKKERFSLILESASTNQTSMYLCASRGTGLGGELFFGEGSRLTVL.

This clone was observed a handful of times. V and J are TRBV5-1 and TRBJ1-2; TRBD1 matches 9 bases. This CDR3 comprises 13 residues. V gave up 4 bases and J gave up 7 bases; unmatched junction bases: 5. In germline, CDR1 is SGHRS, CDR2 YFSETQ. CDR3 sequence (DNA): TGCGCCAGCAGCACCAGGACAGGGGCTGGCTACACCTTC. Translated, it gives CASSTRTGAGYTF.

CDR3 bases: TGCGCCAGCAGCGGACCGGGACAGACCTCTGGAAACACCATATATTTT. Protein sequence: CASSGPGQTSGNTIYF. The chain carries TRBV5-1 and TRBJ1-3; 7 nucleotides line up with TRBD1. V lost 4 bases and J lost 0; bases outside the gene matches: 7. CDR3 size: 16 residues. Germline V gene data show CDR1 as SGHRS and CDR2 as YFSETQ.

V is TRBV29-1 and J is TRBJ2-3; possibly TRBD2 for D (5 bases). Germline V gene lookup returns CDR1 SQVTM and CDR2 ANQGSEA. This CDR3 comprises 12 residues. V was trimmed by 4 bases and J by 6 bases, leaving 11 bases between them. The CDR3 region is CSVGGSWDTQYF. In DNA form, the CDR3 reads TGCAGCGTTGGCGGGTCCTGGGATACGCAGTATTTT.

A single count supports this clone. This chain uses TRBV2 with TRBJ2-3, with TRBD1 as a possible D gene (6 bases). V lost 8 bases, J lost 2 bases, and 17 bases lay in between. Germline CDR1 and CDR2: SNHLY and FYNNEI. This CDR3 comprises 15 residues. The CDR3 sequence: CASRGWGQTTDTQYF. CDR3 DNA sequence: TGTGCCAGCCGTGGGTGGGGGCAAACCACAGATACGCAGTATTTT.

The rearrangement links TRBV7-2 to TRBJ1-2; unclear D gene. CDR1 and CDR2 from the germline V gene are SGHTA and FQGNSA. The CDR3 is 13 residues long. V lost 5 bases and J 2 bases, leaving 9 bases between the germline ends. CDR3 sequence (DNA): TGTGCCAGCAGCCTAACGTTGAACTATGGCTACACCTTC. This translates into CASSLTLNYGYTF.